Listed here are 10 T cell receptor beta chains from one sample, sequenced in a study of beta chain features in type 1 diabetes. Findings and caveats of the study: Shortening of TCRB CDR3s, moderate but significant, appeared in all four CD4+ subsets of Type 1 diabetes patients.

Expressed TCRB transcripts were sequenced because the entire RNA isolate underwent reverse transcription. Some clones are missing from TCRdb's copy, which holds only in-frame ones; the method was immunoSEQ multiplex PCR. The table records around 250,000 clones, 14% of them present only once. What these receptors recognize is not known. The sample consisted of naive CD4+ T cells from blood. The receptors derive from a young man with type 1 diabetes.

V is TRBV29-1 and J is TRBJ1-2; D not resolved. Germline CDR1 and CDR2: SQVTM and ANQGSEA. The CDR3 runs to 14 residues. V was shortened by 0 bases and J by 5 bases, with 13 bases between the two germline ends. The CDR3 nucleotides read TGCAGCGTTGAAGAAGCGGTTCGCCTATATGGCTACACCTTC. Translated, it gives CSVEEAVRLYGYTF.

This clone was seen more than once but under ten times. This chain links TRBV7-9 with TRBJ2-1; TRBD1 agrees at 9 bases. Trimming cost V 4 bases and J 3 bases; bases outside gene matches: 1. The germline V gene has CDR1 SEHNR and CDR2 FQNEAQ (reference sequence). CDR3 length: 14 amino acids. The CDR3: CASSSGQGYNEQFF. CDR3 DNA sequence: TGTGCCAGCAGCTCGGGACAGGGCTACAATGAGCAGTTCTTC.

The genes are TRBV6-5 and TRBJ2-7; 8 bases match TRBD2. Trimming took 0 bases from V and 4 from J; bases not matched to a gene: 8. Germline V gene data show CDR1 as MNHEY and CDR2 as SVGAGI. The CDR3 totals 16 residues. CDR3 sequence: CASSYSIPGLGYEQYF. The CDR3 DNA sequence: TGTGCCAGCAGTTACTCGATACCGGGACTAGGGTACGAGCAGTACTTC.

V gene TRBV19 combines with J gene TRBJ1-1, with D tentatively TRBD1 (5 bases). This CDR3 has 12 residues. Germline CDR1 is LNHDA and CDR2 is SQIVND (reference sequence). V was pared by 5 bases and J by 5 bases, with 9 bases between. The CDR3 DNA sequence: TGTGCCAGTAGTGCCCAGGGAACTGAAGCTTTCTTT. Its translation: CASSAQGTEAFF.

This clone appeared a few times. The rearrangement joins TRBV9 to TRBJ2-1; tentatively, D is TRBD2 (6 bases). Germline lookup yields CDR1 SGDLS and CDR2 YYNGEE. The ends were cut back, 0 bases at V and 4 bases at J, with 17 bases in the middle. The CDR3 spans 17 residues. In DNA, the CDR3 is TGTGCCAGCAGCGTAGCGGGAGCTGGGCTGGGGTACAATGAGCAGTTCTTC. This encodes CASSVAGAGLGYNEQFF.

This clone occurred a few times. The chain is built from TRBV9 and TRBJ2-2, with D possibly being TRBD2 (5 bases). CDR3 length equals 15 residues. CDR1 and CDR2 from the germline V gene are SGDLS and YYNGEE. V dropped 0 bases and J dropped 4 bases, with 10 bases sitting between them. The CDR3 here is CASSVVERATGELFF. The CDR3 nucleotides are TGTGCCAGCAGCGTAGTGGAGAGGGCCACCGGGGAGCTGTTTTTT.

The chain is built from TRBV6-4 and TRBJ2-1; 10 bases match TRBD2. CDR3 length equals 15 residues. Looked up from germline, CDR1 is MRHNA and CDR2 is SNTAGT. The junction had 2 bases not matched to a gene; V was cut back by 2 bases and J by 4 bases. The DNA of the CDR3 is TGTGCCAGCAGTGACGGGACTAGCGTTTACAATGAGCAGTTCTTC. It specifies CASSDGTSVYNEQFF.

The table lists this clone with a few counts. The rearrangement joins TRBV30 to TRBJ2-2; the D gene is possibly TRBD2 (6 bases). CDR3 length equals 14 residues. The V and J ends lost 7 bases and 1 base respectively, with 13 bases between them. The V gene's germline CDR1 is GTSNPN and CDR2 SVGIG (reference sequence). The CDR3 sequence: CASQTRVNTGELFF. DNA for the CDR3: TGTGCCTCCCAGACTAGAGTGAACACCGGGGAGCTGTTTTTT.

This clone has just a few counts. The chain uses TRBV4-1 and TRBJ2-6; possibly TRBD1 for D (6 bases). The V gene lost 0 bases and the J gene lost 4 bases, with 19 bases spanning the gap. Germline CDR1 is MGHRA and CDR2 is YSYEKL. This CDR3 is 19 amino acids long. CDR3 residues: CASSQDALQGSKGANVLTF. The CDR3 nucleotides are TGCGCCAGCAGCCAAGATGCCCTACAGGGAAGCAAAGGGGCCAACGTCCTGACTTTC.

The chain couples TRBV6-4 to TRBJ2-7; possibly TRBD2 for D (5 bases). The CDR3 is 18 amino acids. Germline V gives CDR1 MRHNA, CDR2 SNTAGT. The germline V and J ends were trimmed by 10 bases and 0 bases, with 28 bases remaining between them. CDR3 sequence: CATPGSRFTPDGSYEQYF. The CDR3 coding sequence is TGTGCCACTCCGGGGAGTAGATTTACCCCAGACGGCTCCTACGAGCAGTACTTC.